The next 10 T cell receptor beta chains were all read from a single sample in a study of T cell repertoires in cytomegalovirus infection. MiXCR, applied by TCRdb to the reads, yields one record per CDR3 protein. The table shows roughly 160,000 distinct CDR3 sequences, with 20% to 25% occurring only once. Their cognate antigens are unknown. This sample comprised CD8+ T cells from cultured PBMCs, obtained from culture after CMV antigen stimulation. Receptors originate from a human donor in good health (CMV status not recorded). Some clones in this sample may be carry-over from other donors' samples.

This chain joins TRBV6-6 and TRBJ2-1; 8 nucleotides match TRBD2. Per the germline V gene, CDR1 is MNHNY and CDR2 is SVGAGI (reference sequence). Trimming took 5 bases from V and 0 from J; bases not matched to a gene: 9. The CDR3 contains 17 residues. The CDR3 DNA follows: TGTGCCAGCAGTCAACCCCTTACTAGCGGCTCCTACAATGAGCAGTTCTTC. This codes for CASSQPLTSGSYNEQFF.

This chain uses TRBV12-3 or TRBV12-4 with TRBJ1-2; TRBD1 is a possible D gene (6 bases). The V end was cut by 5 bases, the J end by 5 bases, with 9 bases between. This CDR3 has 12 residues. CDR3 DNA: TGTGCCAGCAGTGTAGGACAGTATGGCTACACCTTC. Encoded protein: CASSVGQYGYTF.

CDR3 sequence reads: CASSWVRVSTEAFF. CDR3 sequence (DNA): TGTGCCAGCAGCTGGGTGAGGGTGAGCACTGAAGCTTTCTTT. The chain joins TRBV7-9 to TRBJ1-1; D not resolved. Germline-derived CDR1 and CDR2 are SEHNR and FQNEAQ (reference sequence). The ends were cut back, 4 bases at V and 4 bases at J, with 13 bases in the middle. The CDR3 sequence is 14 residues long.

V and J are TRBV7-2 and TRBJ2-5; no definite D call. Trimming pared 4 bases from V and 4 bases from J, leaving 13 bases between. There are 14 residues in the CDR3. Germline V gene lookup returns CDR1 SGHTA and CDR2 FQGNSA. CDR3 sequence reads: CASSSYLLGETQYF. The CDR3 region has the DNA TGTGCCAGCAGCTCCTATCTCCTGGGAGAGACCCAGTACTTC.

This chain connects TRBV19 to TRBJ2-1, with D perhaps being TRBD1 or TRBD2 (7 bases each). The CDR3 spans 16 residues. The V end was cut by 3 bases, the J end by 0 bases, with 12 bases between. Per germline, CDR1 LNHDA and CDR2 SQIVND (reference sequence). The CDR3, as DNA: TGTGCCAGTAGTATGGGAGGGGGCCCCTCCTACAATGAGCAGTTCTTC. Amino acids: CASSMGGGPSYNEQFF.

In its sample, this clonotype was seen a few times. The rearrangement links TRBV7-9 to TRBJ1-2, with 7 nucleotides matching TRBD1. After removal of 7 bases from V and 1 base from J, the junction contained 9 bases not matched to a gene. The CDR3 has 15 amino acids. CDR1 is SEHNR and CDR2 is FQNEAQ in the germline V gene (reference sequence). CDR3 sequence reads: CASTKPTGRNYGYTF. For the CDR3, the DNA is TGTGCCAGCACCAAACCGACAGGGCGTAACTATGGCTACACCTTC.

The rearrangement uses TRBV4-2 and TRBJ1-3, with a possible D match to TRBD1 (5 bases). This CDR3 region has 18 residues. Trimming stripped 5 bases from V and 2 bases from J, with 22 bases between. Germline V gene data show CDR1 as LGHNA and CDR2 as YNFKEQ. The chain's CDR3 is CASSSHGFVGDTGNTIYF. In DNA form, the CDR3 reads TGTGCCAGCAGCTCCCACGGTTTCGTGGGGGATACTGGAAACACCATATATTTT.

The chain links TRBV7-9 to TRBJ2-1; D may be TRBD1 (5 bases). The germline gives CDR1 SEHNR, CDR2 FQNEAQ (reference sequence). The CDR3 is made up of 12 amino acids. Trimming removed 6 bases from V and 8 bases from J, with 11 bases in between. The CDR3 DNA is TGTGCCAGCAGGTCTGCCAGGGATGAGCAGTTCTTC. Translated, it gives CASRSARDEQFF.

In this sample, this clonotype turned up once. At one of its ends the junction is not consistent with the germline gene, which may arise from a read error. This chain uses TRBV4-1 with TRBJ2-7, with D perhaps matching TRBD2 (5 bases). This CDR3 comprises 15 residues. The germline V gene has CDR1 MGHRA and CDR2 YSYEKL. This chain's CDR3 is CASSQEIRGSSEQYF. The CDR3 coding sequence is TGCGCCAGCAGCCAAGAGATTCGAGGGTCCTCCGAGCAGTACTTC.

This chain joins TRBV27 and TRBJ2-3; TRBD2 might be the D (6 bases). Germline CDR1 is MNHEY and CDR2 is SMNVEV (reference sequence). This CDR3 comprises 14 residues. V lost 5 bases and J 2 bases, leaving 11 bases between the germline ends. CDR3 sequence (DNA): TGTGCCAGCAGTCCGGACTATTTCACAGATACGCAGTATTTT. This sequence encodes CASSPDYFTDTQYF.